Listed below are T cell receptor beta chains from one sample, sequenced in a study of cytomegalovirus exposure and HLA in healthy donors. Data came from immunoSEQ multiplex PCR; TCRdb stores just in-frame clones and leaves some out. This sample contains around 88,000 clones. Sample: PBMCs. These receptors were collected from a girl aged 5-17 years in good health and CMV-seropositive. The CDR3 runs from the conserved cysteine through the conserved F or W. The order of the fields is V gene, D gene, J gene, CDR3 DNA, CDR3 protein. A D gene is named only where the DNA matches it firmly.

TRBV18	NA	TRBJ1-5	TGTGCCAGCTCACCCTACGGGAGGCAGAGCAATCAGCCCCAGCATTTT	CASSPYGRQSNQPQHF
TRBV29-1	TRBD1	TRBJ1-1	TGCAGCGTCCAAACAGGGGGCGGAGAAGCTTTCTTT	CSVQTGGGEAFF
TRBV19	NA	TRBJ2-1	TGTGCCAGTGCCCCAGCGGCGGGGGCAGTTGTTAATGAGCAGTTCTTC	CASAPAAGAVVNEQFF
TRBV6-5	TRBD1	TRBJ1-1	TGTGCCAGCAGTTACGGGACAGGGGGCGAAGCTTTCTTT	CASSYGTGGEAFF
TRBV2	TRBD2	TRBJ2-5	TGTGCCAGCAGTGAATGGAGGACTAGCGGACAAGAGACCCAGTACTTC	CASSEWRTSGQETQYF
TRBV30	TRBD1	TRBJ1-1	TGTGCCTGGCACCCACAGGGGGCGAGGAACACTGAAGCTTTCTTT	CAWHPQGARNTEAFF
TRBV28	TRBD1	TRBJ1-6	TGTGCCAGCAGTTTGCCGGGACAGGGATATTCACCCCTCCACTTT	CASSLPGQGYSPLHF
TRBV19	NA	TRBJ1-1	TGTGCCGATCGACCTAGAGGGTTTGTCACTGAAGCTTTCTTT	CADRPRGFVTEAFF
TRBV11-2	NA	TRBJ1-6	TGTGCCAGCAGCTTAAGTTCAGACTATAATTCACCCCTCCACTTT	CASSLSSDYNSPLHF
TRBV29-1	NA	TRBJ1-2	TGCAGCGTCCAGTCGGGGAACTATGGCTACACCTTC	CSVQSGNYGYTF
TRBV6-5	TRBD1	TRBJ2-7	TGTGCCAGCAGTTACTCGACAGGGGGTTACGAGCAGTACTTC	CASSYSTGGYEQYF
TRBV7-9	TRBD1	TRBJ2-2	TGTGCCACAAACCAGGGGGCAGGCACCGGGGAGCTGTTTTTT	CATNQGAGTGELFF
TRBV6-5	TRBD1	TRBJ1-6	TGTGCCAGCAGTTACAACCAGGGGGACAGTTCACCCCTCCACTTT	CASSYNQGDSSPLHF
TRBV6-5	NA	TRBJ1-2	TGTGCCAGCAGTTACAGGAGTCTAGCTAACTATGGCTACACCTTC	CASSYRSLANYGYTF
TRBV11-2	TRBD1	TRBJ2-2	TGTGCCAGCAGCCATCGGACAGGGGGCCCGGCCGGGGAGCTGTTTTTT	CASSHRTGGPAGELFF
TRBV11-2	NA	TRBJ1-1	TGTGCCAGCAGCTCTATCGAGAACGCTTTCTTT	CASSSIENAFF
TRBV19	NA	TRBJ1-6	TGTGCCAGTACCATAACAGGGTATAATTCACCCCTCCACTTT	CASTITGYNSPLHF
TRBV6-1	NA	TRBJ1-1	TGTGCCAGCAGTTCACAGGAGAACACTGAAGCTTTCTTT	CASSSQENTEAFF
TRBV4-1	NA	TRBJ2-3	TGCGCCAGCAGCCAAGTCGCGGGGGCCCGCACAGATACGCAGTATTTT	CASSQVAGARTDTQYF
TRBV4-1	NA	TRBJ2-1	TGCGCCAGCTCCAGGGGCGGTATGGTGGTGGTGGACAATGAGCAGTTCTTC	CASSRGGMVVVDNEQFF
TRBV19	TRBD1	TRBJ1-5	TGTGCCAGTAGTATAGACGGGGACAGGAGTCAGCCCCAGCATTTT	CASSIDGDRSQPQHF
TRBV5-1	NA	TRBJ1-1	TGCGCCAGCAGCTTGGCCGGCGGAAGGAACACTGAAGCTTTCTTT	CASSLAGGRNTEAFF